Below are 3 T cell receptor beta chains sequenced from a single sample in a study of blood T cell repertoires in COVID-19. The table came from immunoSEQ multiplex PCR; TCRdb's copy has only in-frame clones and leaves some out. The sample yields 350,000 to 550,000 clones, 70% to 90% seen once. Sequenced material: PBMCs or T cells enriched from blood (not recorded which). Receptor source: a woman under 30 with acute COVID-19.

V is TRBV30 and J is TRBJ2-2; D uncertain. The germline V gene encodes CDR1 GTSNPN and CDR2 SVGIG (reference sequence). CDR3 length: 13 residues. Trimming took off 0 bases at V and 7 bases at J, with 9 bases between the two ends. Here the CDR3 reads CAWSVLMSGELFF. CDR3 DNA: TGTGCCTGGAGTGTTCTTATGAGCGGGGAGCTGTTTTTT.

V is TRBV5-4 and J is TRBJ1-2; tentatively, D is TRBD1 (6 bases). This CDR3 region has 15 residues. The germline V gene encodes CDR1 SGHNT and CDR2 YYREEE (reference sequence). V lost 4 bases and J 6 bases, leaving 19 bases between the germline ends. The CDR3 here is CASSRGLDRADGYTF. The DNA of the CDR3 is TGTGCCAGCAGCCGAGGCCTGGACAGAGCGGATGGCTACACCTTC.

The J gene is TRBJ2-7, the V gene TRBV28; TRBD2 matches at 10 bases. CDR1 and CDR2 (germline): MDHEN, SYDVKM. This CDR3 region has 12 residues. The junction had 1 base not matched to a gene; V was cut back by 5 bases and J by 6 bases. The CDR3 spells CASSGTSVEQYF. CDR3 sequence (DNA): TGTGCCAGCAGTGGGACTAGCGTCGAGCAGTACTTC.